This record concerns one TCR beta chain sequence. Its antigen is currently unknown. This sample is part of a study of T-cell reconstitution after alpha-beta-depleted transplantation in children. Whole-study findings and limits: There were reportedly several hundred expanded graft clones from which alpha-beta T cells came about two months after transplant.

CDR1 is LNHDA and CDR2 is SQIVND in the germline V gene (reference sequence). The ends were cut back, 4 bases at V and 3 bases at J, with 9 bases in the middle. The CDR3 loop spans 13 amino acids. Unique molecular identifiers were built into the TCRbeta library. TCRdb re-analysed the PCR reads in MiXCR, keeping a single row per CDR3 protein. The sample lists 500,000 to 750,000 distinct CDR3 sequences, 25% to 30% occurring once. The chain recombines TRBV19 with TRBJ1-1; D call uncertain. The sequence was obtained from a boy in the first two years of life with Wiskott-Aldrich syndrome, due to receive a stem cell transplant. The source was PBMCs, collected before TCRalphabeta/CD19-depleted stem cell transplant. The CDR3 loop is CASSKDTDTEAFF. DNA of the CDR3: TGTGCCAGTAGTAAAGACACCGACACTGAAGCTTTCTTT.